This record covers a single TCR beta chain. This sample is drawn from a study of T cell changes during pregnancy in multiple sclerosis. The repertoire was sequenced with immunoSEQ multiplex PCR; TCRdb's copy has only in-frame clones and lacks some. The sample gives about 79,000 clones, over 85% of which show up once; about 0.69% is in the top ten. The CDR3 has 14 residues. Germline CDR1 and CDR2: SGHTA and FQGTGA. The ends were cut back, 5 bases at V and 0 bases at J, with 8 bases in the middle. This TCR was recovered from a female donor in good health, enrolled as a control in a pregnancy study. The chain is built from TRBV7-3 and TRBJ1-5; tentative D call: TRBD1 (5 bases). The sample in question was peripheral blood, obtained in the second trimester of pregnancy. CDR3 sequence: CASSQDNSNQPQHF. CDR3 bases: TGTGCCAGCAGCCAGGACAATAGCAATCAGCCCCAGCATTTT.